This TCR beta chain was observed in a study of T cell changes during pregnancy in multiple sclerosis. Clones were sequenced by immunoSEQ multiplex PCR, and TCRdb holds only the in-frame ones, with some missing. This sample has 65,000 to 85,000 clones; around nine tenths occur once, and the top ten carry around 0.3%. The CDR3 loop spans 15 amino acids. V gave up 0 bases and J gave up 4 bases, with 13 bases separating them. Germline V gene data show CDR1 as SGDLS and CDR2 as YYNGEE. This clone has ten or more counts. Sequenced here: CD4+ T cells from peripheral blood mononuclear cells, sampled after pregnancy. This clonotype originated in a female donor with multiple sclerosis, enrolled in a pregnancy study. This chain links TRBV9 with TRBJ1-2, with TRBD1 as a possible D gene (5 bases). The CDR3 is CASSVAAQAPYGYTF. In DNA form, the CDR3 reads TGTGCCAGCAGCGTAGCCGCACAGGCCCCCTATGGCTACACCTTC.